These 22 T cell receptor beta chains share one sample of origin, sequenced in a study of cytomegalovirus exposure and HLA in healthy donors. Clones were read by immunoSEQ multiplex PCR, and TCRdb kept only the in-frame ones, dropping some. The sample records over 120,000 clones, roughly 89% being singletons. Sequencing was performed on PBMCs. Receptor source: a woman aged 18-35 years in good health and CMV-seropositive.

The rearrangement links TRBV2 to TRBJ1-2; 10 nucleotides match TRBD1. Germline CDR1 and CDR2: SNHLY and FYNNEI. The CDR3 loop spans 15 amino acids. With V trimmed by 4 bases and J by 8 bases, 10 bases remained unmatched. This CDR3 is CASSAKTGGFEGYTF. The CDR3 nucleotides are TGTGCCAGCAGTGCTAAGACAGGGGGCTTTGAAGGCTACACCTTC.

The V and J genes are TRBV20-1 and TRBJ2-1; no clear D gene. Germline V lookup: CDR1 DFQATT, CDR2 SNEGSKA (reference sequence). V gave up 4 bases and J gave up 7 bases, with 5 bases separating them. The CDR3 is 10 amino acids. In DNA, the CDR3 is TGCAGTGCTATCGGGAATGAGCAGTTCTTC. This gives the protein CSAIGNEQFF.

The chain carries TRBV11-2 and TRBJ2-1; 9 bases align to TRBD1. The junction had 8 bases not matched to a gene; V was cut back by 4 bases and J by 7 bases. Germline CDR1 reads SGHAT; CDR2 reads FQNNGV. The CDR3 is 15 amino acids. DNA for the CDR3: TGTGCCAGCAGCTCACAGGGGGCCGGTGCGAATGAGCAGTTCTTC. It encodes CASSSQGAGANEQFF.

V is TRBV5-6 and J is TRBJ1-1; TRBD1 matches at 8 bases. V trimming: 1 base; J trimming: 11 bases; junction bases outside the gene matches: 4. The CDR3 consists of 12 residues. Germline values: CDR1 SGHDT, CDR2 YYEEEE. Here the CDR3 reads CASSLTGGVAFF. DNA for the CDR3: TGTGCCAGCAGCTTGACAGGGGGGGTGGCTTTCTTT. Looking up the rest from reference TRBV5-6 and TRBJ1-1 gives the full variable domain: DAGVTQSPTHLIKTRGQQVTLRCSPKSGHDTVSWYQQALGQGPQFIFQYYEEEERQRGNFPDRFSGHQFPNYSSELNVNALLLGDSALYLCASSLTGGVAFFGQGTRLTVV.

The sample holds a few counts of this clone. At the DNA level, this CDR3 is encoded by other sequences in the same sample as well. The gene calls are TRBV19 and TRBJ1-1; D is undetermined. The V gene lost 7 bases and the J gene lost 1 base, with 7 bases spanning the gap. The germline V gene encodes CDR1 LNHDA and CDR2 SQIVND (reference sequence). The CDR3 is 12 amino acids. The CDR3 loop is CASMAGNTEAFF. The CDR3, as DNA: TGTGCCAGTATGGCAGGGAACACTGAAGCTTTCTTT.

The V call is TRBV15, the J call TRBJ1-2; D remains unclear. Germline lookup yields CDR1 LNHNV and CDR2 YYDKDF (reference sequence). This CDR3 is built from 15 residues. Trimming stripped 1 base from V and 4 bases from J, with 13 bases between. The CDR3 DNA follows: TGTGCCACCAGCAGAGGAGAGAGGTACCTCTATGGCTACACCTTC. Protein: CATSRGERYLYGYTF.

V is TRBV30 and J is TRBJ2-6, with D hard to call. This CDR3 is 18 amino acids long. Germline V gene sequence: CDR1 GTSNPN, CDR2 SVGIG (reference sequence). Trimming removed 3 bases at V and 0 bases at J, with 18 bases between. As DNA, the CDR3 is TGTGCCTGGAGGACTCGCCAAAACGTAGTCTCTGGGGCCAACGTCCTGACTTTC. Amino acids: CAWRTRQNVVSGANVLTF.

V gene TRBV27 combines with J gene TRBJ1-1, with D perhaps TRBD1 (5 bases). Trimming left V 3 bases short and J 7 bases short, with 15 bases between. Germline CDR1 MNHEY, CDR2 SMNVEV (reference sequence). The CDR3 contains 14 residues. CDR3 protein: CASSFSRGVNEAFF. The CDR3 nucleotides are TGTGCCAGCAGTTTTAGTAGGGGTGTTAATGAAGCTTTCTTT.

This clone came up once. V is TRBV28 and J is TRBJ1-1; 8 bases are shared with TRBD1. The CDR3 spans 14 residues. Germline CDR1 MDHEN, CDR2 SYDVKM. Germline trimming cut 6 bases from V and 1 base from J; bases unmatched to any gene: 4. The CDR3 DNA follows: TGTGCCAGCAGCACAGGGGGGTGGAACACTGAAGCTTTCTTT. This translates into CASSTGGWNTEAFF.

J is TRBJ1-1 and V is TRBV4-1; possible D gene TRBD1, 6 bases. The germline V gene has CDR1 MGHRA and CDR2 YSYEKL. CDR3 length equals 15 residues. V was cut by 3 bases and J by 2 bases, with 13 bases left in between. CDR3 sequence reads: CASSQEQGGNTEAFF. The DNA of the CDR3 is TGCGCCAGCAGCCAGGAACAGGGTGGAAACACTGAAGCTTTCTTT.

The V and J genes are TRBV18 and TRBJ1-3, with D perhaps TRBD1 (5 bases). Germline CDR1 is KGHSH and CDR2 is LQKENI. The CDR3 runs to 16 residues. V shed 0 bases and J shed 0 bases, with 9 bases lying between them. CDR3 coding DNA: TGTGCCAGCTCACCACCTGGGGGGAGCTCTGGAAACACCATATATTTT. Its translation is CASSPPGGSSGNTIYF.

This chain connects TRBV9 to TRBJ2-1, with a possible D match to TRBD2 (5 bases). V was clipped by 4 bases and J by 5 bases, with 16 bases between them. The CDR3 loop spans 15 amino acids. Germline V gives CDR1 SGDLS, CDR2 YYNGEE. CDR3 sequence reads: CASSTRFGVDNEQFF. The DNA of the CDR3 is TGTGCCAGCAGCACCCGTTTCGGGGTAGACAATGAGCAGTTCTTC.

The chain combines TRBV7-2 with TRBJ2-1; D is perhaps TRBD2 (6 bases). From germline, CDR1 is SGHTA and CDR2 FQGNSA. The CDR3 is 18 amino acids. Trimming took off 0 bases at V and 7 bases at J, with 22 bases between the two ends. The CDR3 protein is CASSLAAGGRIYQNEQFF. CDR3 bases: TGTGCCAGCAGCTTAGCCGCTGGGGGGAGAATTTATCAGAATGAGCAGTTCTTC.

The rearrangement uses TRBV28 and TRBJ2-3; TRBD2 is a possible D gene (5 bases). CDR1 and CDR2 (germline): MDHEN, SYDVKM. V gave up 7 bases and J gave up 1 base, with 15 bases separating them. The CDR3 is 15 amino acids. CDR3 bases: TGTGCCAGCACCACTAGTGGCCAGGGCACAGATACGCAGTATTTT. Translating it yields CASTTSGQGTDTQYF.

The chain joins TRBV14 to TRBJ2-1; TRBD1 matches at 10 bases. The length of the CDR3 is 19 residues. V was clipped by 3 bases and J by 4 bases; unmatched bases: 15. Germline lookup yields CDR1 SGHDN and CDR2 FVKESK. CDR3 region: CASSHPRDRGDQFYNEQFF. In DNA form, the CDR3 reads TGTGCCAGCAGCCATCCAAGGGACAGGGGTGACCAATTTTACAATGAGCAGTTCTTC. Using reference TRBV14 and TRBJ2-1 for the parts outside the CDR3, the full variable domain is EAGVTQFPSHSVIEKGQTVTLRCDPISGHDNLYWYRRVMGKEIKFLLHFVKESKQDESGMPNNRFLAERTGGTYSTLKVQPAELEDSGVYFCASSHPRDRGDQFYNEQFFGPGTRLTVL.

The chain has TRBV7-9 and TRBJ1-4; D is possibly TRBD1 (6 bases). Germline V lookup: CDR1 SEHNR, CDR2 FQNEAQ (reference sequence). The CDR3 has 16 amino acids. V was trimmed by 4 bases and J by 7 bases, leaving 19 bases between them. CDR3 loop: CASSSLPGQGSEKLFF. DNA for the CDR3: TGTGCCAGCAGCTCACTTCCTGGCCAGGGGAGTGAAAAACTGTTTTTT. The variable domain in full, completed from reference TRBV7-9 and TRBJ1-4, reads DTGVSQNPRHKITKRGQNVTFRCDPISEHNRLYWYRQTLGQGPEFLTYFQNEAQLEKSRLLSDRFSAERPKGSFSTLEIQRTEQGDSAMYLCASSSLPGQGSEKLFFGSGTQLSVL.

This clone came up once. The rearrangement uses TRBV19 and TRBJ1-2; possible D gene TRBD1, 6 bases. Germline values: CDR1 LNHDA, CDR2 SQIVND (reference sequence). This CDR3 is built from 13 residues. The V and J ends lost 4 bases and 2 bases respectively, with 8 bases between them. The CDR3 sequence: CASSKQGNYGYTF. CDR3 DNA sequence: TGTGCCAGTAGTAAACAGGGAAACTATGGCTACACCTTC.

This chain connects TRBV11-2 to TRBJ2-1; 10 bases are a match to TRBD1. V gave up 1 base and J gave up 7 bases; unmatched junction bases: 16. The CDR3 consists of 19 residues. The germline CDR1 and CDR2 sequences are SGHAT and FQNNGV. This CDR3 is CASSLATGGVKGRVNEQFF. The CDR3 coding sequence is TGTGCCAGCAGCTTAGCGACAGGGGGCGTAAAGGGGAGAGTGAATGAGCAGTTCTTC.

The V gene is TRBV10-3, the J gene TRBJ1-6, with 8 bases that match TRBD1. Trimming cost V 6 bases and J 9 bases; bases outside gene matches: 7. This CDR3 comprises 14 residues. Per the germline V gene, CDR1 is ENHRY and CDR2 is SYGVKD. CDR3 loop: CAISSGTGGSPLHF. The CDR3 DNA reads TGTGCCATCAGCTCCGGGACAGGCGGTTCACCCCTCCACTTT.

This clone showed up many times. This chain connects TRBV19 to TRBJ2-1, with 11 bases identical to TRBD2. This CDR3 contains 15 residues. The V gene's germline CDR1 is LNHDA and CDR2 SQIVND (reference sequence). With 5 bases clipped from V and 6 bases from J, the junction kept 6 bases outside the gene matches. This CDR3 is CASSFSGGAGNEQFF. CDR3 DNA: TGTGCCAGTAGTTTTAGCGGGGGGGCCGGCAATGAGCAGTTCTTC.

The rearrangement uses TRBV7-8 and TRBJ1-2; D ambiguous. The CDR3 is made up of 15 amino acids. V gave up 2 bases and J gave up 2 bases, with 12 bases separating them. Germline CDR1 is SGHVS and CDR2 is FQNEAQ. CDR3 protein: CASSLLYDKNYGYTF. The CDR3, as DNA: TGTGCCAGCAGCTTACTCTATGACAAAAACTATGGCTACACCTTC.

The table lists this clone with a count of one. The chain couples TRBV6-1 to TRBJ1-2; perhaps TRBD1 as D (6 bases). The CDR3 has 13 residues. Trimming shortened V by 6 bases and J by 4 bases, and 12 bases separated the two germline ends. In germline, CDR1 is MNHNS, CDR2 SASEGT. The CDR3 sequence is CASRESTGYGYTF. For the CDR3, the DNA is TGTGCCAGCAGAGAATCGACAGGCTATGGCTACACCTTC.